The 27 T cell receptor beta chains presented below share a single source sample, sequenced in a study of T cells in Graves' hyperthyroidism and ophthalmopathy. RNA transcripts provided the source from which TCR beta CDR3 regions were amplified. The HTBI primer set was used in a first-round RT-PCR of the TCR CDR3. TCRdb used MiXCR to reprocess the multiplex PCR reads, holding one entry per CDR3 protein. The sample has 300,000 to 350,000 distinct CDR3 sequences, over 20% seen once. The source material was blood. The receptors were sampled from a woman aged 45-65 years with Graves' hyperthyroidism.

The sample holds many counts of this clonotype. The rearrangement links TRBV7-8 to TRBJ1-6; no definite D call. Germline values: CDR1 SGHVS, CDR2 FQNEAQ. The CDR3 sequence is 12 residues long. Trimming shortened V by 5 bases and J by 8 bases, and 7 bases separated the two germline ends. The CDR3 sequence is CASSPRDSPLHF. The DNA of the CDR3 is TGTGCCAGCAGCCCTCGCGATTCACCCCTCCACTTT.

This clonotype was seen a handful of times. This sequence joins TRBV16 and TRBJ2-1; weak D call: TRBD1 (6 bases). There are 16 residues in the CDR3. Germline CDR1 reads KGHSY; CDR2 reads FQNENV. Trimming took 2 bases from V and 4 from J, leaving 15 bases between them. CDR3 in amino acids: CASSQGTMRGYNEQFF. The DNA for the CDR3 is TGTGCCAGCAGCCAAGGGACAATGAGGGGTTACAATGAGCAGTTCTTC. Supplemented by reference TRBV16 and TRBJ2-1, the full variable domain reads GEEVAQTPKHLVRGEGQKAKLYCAPIKGHSYVFWYQQVLKNEFKFLISFQNENVFDETGMPKERFSAKCLPNSPCSLEIQATKLEDSAVYFCASSQGTMRGYNEQFFGPGTRLTVL.

This clonotype was recorded at least ten times. The chain uses TRBV2 and TRBJ2-3; D unclear. From germline, CDR1 is SNHLY and CDR2 FYNNEI. CDR3 length: 17 amino acids. Trimming removed 0 bases at V and 9 bases at J, with 22 bases between. This chain's CDR3 is CASSEALSVALPYTQYF. CDR3 bases: TGTGCCAGCAGTGAAGCCCTCTCAGTAGCCCTGCCATACACGCAGTATTTT.

This clonotype was counted at least ten times. This sequence joins TRBV5-1 and TRBJ2-4; TRBD1 might be the D (6 bases). Germline lookup yields CDR1 SGHRS and CDR2 YFSETQ. Deletions cut 0 bases from V and 3 bases from J, with 16 bases between. This CDR3 has 17 amino acids. For the CDR3, the DNA is TGCGCCAGCAGCTTGGACGCCGAGGGACACAGCAAAAACATTCAGTACTTC. Amino acid sequence: CASSLDAEGHSKNIQYF.

This clonotype was seen ten or more times. The J gene is TRBJ2-3, the V gene TRBV5-1; TRBD1 might be the D (6 bases). There are 16 residues in the CDR3. Trimming took off 0 bases at V and 0 bases at J, with 11 bases between the two ends. Germline V gene lookup returns CDR1 SGHRS and CDR2 YFSETQ. The CDR3 sequence: CASSLEGGHSTDTQYF. The CDR3, as DNA: TGCGCCAGCAGCTTGGAAGGGGGACATAGCACAGATACGCAGTATTTT.

A word on this clonotype: At one of its ends the junction is not consistent with the germline gene, which may arise from a read error. The chain carries TRBV6-2 or TRBV6-3 and TRBJ2-2, with TRBD2 matching over 8 bases. Looked up from germline, CDR1 is MNHEY and CDR2 is SVGEGT. There are 16 residues in the CDR3. In DNA, the CDR3 is TGTGCCACCAGTTTAGCCGGGACTAGTCGCACCGGGGAGCTGTTTTTT. Translating it yields CATSLAGTSRTGELFF.

This chain connects TRBV7-2 to TRBJ1-4, with D possibly matching TRBD1 (6 bases). V lost 5 bases, J lost 2 bases, and 15 bases lay in between. Germline CDR1 and CDR2: SGHTA and FQGNSA. CDR3 length equals 16 residues. The CDR3 sequence is CASSRRGAATNEKLFF. The CDR3 DNA follows: TGTGCCAGCAGCAGAAGGGGGGCGGCTACTAATGAAAAACTGTTTTTT.

The chain employs TRBV20-1 and TRBJ1-1; TRBD1 matches 9 bases. J was trimmed by 1 base and V by 5 bases; bases with no gene match: 11. The CDR3 is made up of 16 amino acids. CDR1 is DFQATT and CDR2 is SNEGSKA in the germline V gene (reference sequence). The CDR3 loop is CSAHPGTGRSNTEAFF. The CDR3 region has the DNA TGCAGTGCTCATCCAGGGACAGGGAGGTCGAACACTGAAGCTTTCTTT.

This clonotype was observed many times. The chain is built from TRBV5-1 and TRBJ2-7; 7 nucleotides agree with TRBD2. Germline values: CDR1 SGHRS, CDR2 YFSETQ. V lost 0 bases, J lost 2 bases, and 5 bases stayed unmatched. The CDR3 has 15 residues. The CDR3 DNA reads TGCGCCAGCAGCTTGGTTCCTAGCGGAACCTACGAGCAGTACTTC. Translated, it gives CASSLVPSGTYEQYF. The full variable domain, with the rest looked up from reference TRBV5-1 and TRBJ2-7, is KAGVTQTPRYLIKTRGQQVTLSCSPISGHRSVSWYQQTPGQGLQFLFEYFSETQRNKGNFPGRFSGRQFSNSRSEMNVSTLELGDSALYLCASSLVPSGTYEQYFGPGTRLTVT.

This sequence joins TRBV4-1 and TRBJ1-2, with D perhaps matching TRBD1 (5 bases). V shed 5 bases and J shed 2 bases, with 21 bases lying between them. Germline V lookup: CDR1 MGHRA, CDR2 YSYEKL. This CDR3 contains 17 residues. As DNA, the CDR3 is TGCGCCAGCAGCTTCCCAGGGAGGCTTAAATCGAACTATGGCTACACCTTC. Translated: CASSFPGRLKSNYGYTF.

There are many counts of this clonotype. V usage is TRBV5-1 and J usage is TRBJ1-5; 8 nucleotides align to TRBD1. V was clipped by 4 bases and J by 5 bases; unmatched bases: 8. Germline V gene lookup returns CDR1 SGHRS and CDR2 YFSETQ. The CDR3 totals 15 residues. This CDR3 is CASSRDGTGYQPQHF. In DNA, the CDR3 is TGCGCCAGCAGCCGAGACGGGACAGGATATCAGCCCCAGCATTTT.

In its sample, this clonotype was seen a few times. CDR3 DNA sequence: TGTGCCAGCAGCCAGATTACCTGGACGGGGGAGCAGTACTTC. Translating gives CASSQITWTGEQYF. V gene TRBV14 combines with J gene TRBJ2-7, with D tentatively TRBD2 (5 bases). The CDR3 is 14 residues long. The germline CDR1 and CDR2 sequences are SGHDN and FVKESK. Trimming cost V 3 bases and J 7 bases, with 16 bases left between them.

The gene calls are TRBV6-1 and TRBJ1-1, with D possibly matching TRBD1 (6 bases). V lost 6 bases and J 0 bases, leaving 14 bases between the germline ends. Germline values: CDR1 MNHNS, CDR2 SASEGT. The CDR3 is 15 amino acids. The CDR3 bases are TGTGCCAGCAGCCTGCCGGGGGCGGTGAACACTGAAGCTTTCTTT. Translated: CASSLPGAVNTEAFF.

This clonotype was observed many times. This chain links TRBV11-1 with TRBJ2-3; D uncertain. This CDR3 spans 14 amino acids. The ends were cut back, 2 bases at V and 13 bases at J, with 19 bases in the middle. Per germline, CDR1 SGHAT and CDR2 FQDESV (reference sequence). The CDR3 here is CASSLSTSRPLEYF. CDR3 bases: TGTGCCAGCAGCTTATCAACATCGCGTCCCCTGGAGTATTTT. The entire variable domain, with the rest obtained from reference TRBV11-1 and TRBJ2-3, is as follows: EAEVAQSPRYKITEKSQAVAFWCDPISGHATLYWYRQILGQGPELLVQFQDESVVDDSQLPKDRFSAERLKGVDSTLKIQPAELGDSAMYLCASSLSTSRPLEYFGPGTRLTVL.

This clonotype was recorded at least ten times. The chain joins TRBV11-2 to TRBJ2-7, with D unclear. V dropped 5 bases and J dropped 3 bases, with 14 bases sitting between them. The germline CDR1 and CDR2 sequences are SGHAT and FQNNGV. CDR3 length: 14 residues. This chain's CDR3 is CASSNGPNFYEQYF. CDR3 DNA: TGTGCCAGCAGCAACGGACCCAACTTCTACGAGCAGTACTTC.

This clonotype was observed many times. The rearrangement links TRBV7-9 to TRBJ1-1; 12 positions match TRBD1. Trimming removed 5 bases from V and 4 bases from J; junction bases left unmatched: 5. The germline V gene has CDR1 SEHNR and CDR2 FQNEAQ (reference sequence). The CDR3 spans 15 residues. CDR3 residues: CASSRDRGPFTEAFF. The CDR3 DNA follows: TGTGCCAGCAGCCGGGACAGGGGGCCGTTCACTGAAGCTTTCTTT.

This clonotype was observed at least ten times. This chain uses TRBV30 with TRBJ1-2; no clear D. CDR1 and CDR2 (germline): GTSNPN, SVGIG (reference sequence). This CDR3 is built from 13 residues. V dropped 0 bases and J dropped 4 bases, with 9 bases sitting between them. CDR3: CAWSVGRIYGYTF. CDR3 sequence (DNA): TGTGCCTGGAGTGTGGGCAGAATCTATGGCTACACCTTC.

The gene calls are TRBV7-9 and TRBJ2-3, with D hard to call. Trimming pared 4 bases from V and 5 bases from J, leaving 16 bases between. CDR3 size: 15 residues. Germline V gene sequence: CDR1 SEHNR, CDR2 FQNEAQ (reference sequence). The CDR3 reads CASSSRRSSEDTQYF. CDR3 nucleotide sequence: TGTGCCAGCAGCTCTCGAAGGAGTTCAGAAGATACGCAGTATTTT.

V gene TRBV28 combines with J gene TRBJ2-7, with TRBD1 identical over 12 bases. Germline CDR1 MDHEN, CDR2 SYDVKM. This CDR3 contains 15 residues. J gave up 6 bases and V 6 bases, and 9 bases lay outside the gene matches. CDR3 protein: CASRTPGQGAVEQYF. The CDR3 DNA sequence: TGTGCCAGCAGGACACCGGGACAGGGGGCCGTCGAGCAGTACTTC.

The V gene is TRBV7-3, the J gene TRBJ2-3, with 7 nucleotides matching TRBD1. Germline V gene data show CDR1 as SGHTA and CDR2 as FQGTGA. This CDR3 has 15 residues. The J segment lost 1 base and the V segment lost 2 bases, leaving 3 bases of the junction unmatched. This chain's CDR3 is CASSLFGQGTDTQYF. CDR3 DNA: TGTGCCAGCAGCTTATTTGGACAGGGCACAGATACGCAGTATTTT. Variable domain in full (rest from reference TRBV7-3 and TRBJ2-3): GAGVSQTPSNKVTEKGKYVELRCDPISGHTALYWYRQSLGQGPEFLIYFQGTGAADDSGLPNDRFFAVRPEGSVSTLKIQRTERGDSAVYLCASSLFGQGTDTQYFGPGTRLTVL.

The gene calls are TRBV5-1 and TRBJ2-6, with no clear D. V was shortened by 0 bases and J by 2 bases, with 6 bases between the two germline ends. This CDR3 contains 15 residues. Germline CDR1 reads SGHRS; CDR2 reads YFSETQ. The CDR3 spells CASSLVLTGANVLTF. The CDR3 DNA reads TGCGCCAGCAGCTTGGTTCTCACTGGGGCCAACGTCCTGACTTTC.

This clonotype came up a few times. J is TRBJ2-5 and V is TRBV5-1, with a possible D match to TRBD2 (5 bases). V gave up 4 bases and J gave up 4 bases, with 11 bases separating them. Germline CDR1 and CDR2: SGHRS and YFSETQ. This CDR3 region has 13 residues. CDR3 residues: CASSEERSETQYF. The CDR3 region has the DNA TGCGCCAGCAGCGAGGAGCGGTCAGAGACCCAGTACTTC.

There are a few counts of this clonotype. The gene calls are TRBV11-2 and TRBJ2-1, with TRBD2 matching 9 bases. Germline V CDR1 and CDR2: SGHAT, FQNNGV. CDR3 length equals 15 residues. The junction had 10 bases not matched to a gene; V was cut back by 4 bases and J by 9 bases. The CDR3 nucleotides are TGTGCCAGCAGCTCCCCCGGCGGGGGGGCGGGTGAGCAGTTCTTC. Amino acid sequence: CASSSPGGGAGEQFF. Drawing the rest from reference TRBV11-2 and TRBJ2-1, the complete variable domain is EAGVAQSPRYKIIEKRQSVAFWCNPISGHATLYWYQQILGQGPKLLIQFQNNGVVDDSQLPKDRFSAERLKGVDSTLKIQPAKLEDSAVYLCASSSPGGGAGEQFFGPGTRLTVL.

The CDR3 loop reads CATSGLAGEAGELFF. The CDR3 nucleotides are TGTGCCACCAGTGGACTAGCGGGAGAAGCCGGGGAGCTGTTTTTT. The chain carries TRBV24-1 and TRBJ2-2, with 12 bases aligning to TRBD2. This CDR3 has 15 residues. V gave up 5 bases and J gave up 6 bases; unmatched junction bases: 3. Germline CDR1 is KGHDR and CDR2 is SFDVKD.

This clonotype was recorded many times. This chain connects TRBV13 to TRBJ1-1; D might be TRBD1 (6 bases). Trimming left V 5 bases short and J 5 bases short, with 15 bases between. CDR1 PRHDT and CDR2 FYEKMQ come from the germline V gene (reference sequence). The CDR3 spans 14 residues. CDR3 amino acids: CASSVRGSITEAFF. The CDR3 DNA sequence: TGTGCCAGCAGCGTAAGGGGGTCCATTACTGAAGCTTTCTTT.

Notes on this clonotype: A much larger clone is a single base away; this may be a read error. The chain recombines TRBV24-1 with TRBJ1-2; D gene ambiguous. Trimming stripped 4 bases from V and 5 bases from J, with 13 bases between. The germline gives CDR1 KGHDR, CDR2 SFDVKD. CDR3 size: 14 residues. The CDR3 is CATSDRKGTYGYTF. The DNA for the CDR3 is TGTGCCACCAGTGACCGCAAGGGCACATATGGCTACACCTTC.

This chain links TRBV4-1 with TRBJ1-2; D might be TRBD1 (6 bases). This CDR3 region has 16 residues. Trimming stripped 0 bases from V and 0 bases from J, with 11 bases between. Germline CDR1 MGHRA, CDR2 YSYEKL. In DNA, the CDR3 is TGCGCCAGCAGCCAAGAGGGGGCTGGTGCTAACTATGGCTACACCTTC. It yields the protein CASSQEGAGANYGYTF.